These 17 T cell receptor beta chains were sequenced from one sample in a study of T cells after yellow fever vaccination. TCRdb analysed the 5' RACE reads with MiXCR anew, one entry per CDR3 protein. The sample shows a few hundred thousand distinct CDR3 sequences, 9.5% to 15% of them seen only once. This sample comprised CD4+ T cells sorted from PBMCs, obtained 15 days after the yellow fever booster vaccination. The receptors originated from a man between 18 and 29 years old who received the YFV17D yellow fever vaccine.

This clonotype was recorded at least ten times. The chain is built from TRBV27 and TRBJ2-5, with 9 bases lining up with TRBD2. Germline-derived CDR1 and CDR2 are MNHEY and SMNVEV (reference sequence). The CDR3 length is 15 residues. V trimming: 4 bases; J trimming: 3 bases; junction bases outside the gene matches: 6. In nucleotides, the CDR3 is TGTGCCAGCAGTTCCATAGCGGGGGCCGAAGAGACCCAGTACTTC. Its protein product is CASSSIAGAEETQYF.

The J gene is TRBJ1-4, the V gene TRBV30, with D possibly matching TRBD1 (5 bases). This CDR3 has 14 residues. The V gene lost 4 bases and the J gene lost 1 base, with 10 bases spanning the gap. Germline V lookup: CDR1 GTSNPN, CDR2 SVGIG (reference sequence). The CDR3 sequence is CAWTRDRTNEKLFF. CDR3 coding DNA: TGTGCCTGGACCAGGGATAGAACTAATGAAAAACTGTTTTTT.

The genes are TRBV7-6 and TRBJ2-3, with TRBD1 matching 9 bases. V shed 5 bases and J 6 bases; nucleotides not matched to a gene: 12. There are 16 residues in the CDR3. Germline V gene data show CDR1 as SGHVS and CDR2 as FNYEAQ. The CDR3 bases are TGTGCCAGCAGCCTGGGACAGGGCCTTTCCCGGGATACGCAGTATTTT. Its protein product is CASSLGQGLSRDTQYF.

This clonotype was counted at least ten times. The chain links TRBV7-2 to TRBJ2-7, with D uncertain. CDR3 length equals 15 residues. V lost 1 base, J lost 0 bases, and 10 bases lay in between. CDR1 is SGHTA and CDR2 is FQGNSA in the germline V gene. The DNA for the CDR3 is TGTGCCAGCAGCTTAGGCGCGACTGGCTCCTACGAGCAGTACTTC. It yields the protein CASSLGATGSYEQYF.

The chain has TRBV20-1 and TRBJ2-5; 8 bases match TRBD2. J gave up 2 bases and V 5 bases, and 4 bases lay outside the gene matches. Germline V CDR1 and CDR2: DFQATT, SNEGSKA (reference sequence). This CDR3 has 13 amino acids. The CDR3 loop reads CSAQRGRQETQYF. The CDR3 DNA sequence: TGCAGTGCTCAGCGGGGGCGACAAGAGACCCAGTACTTC.

Turning to this clonotype: One end of the junction does not line up with germline, which may come from a read error. The V call is TRBV5-1, the J call TRBJ2-7; 12 nucleotides align to TRBD2. Germline V gene lookup returns CDR1 SGHRS and CDR2 YFSETQ. The length of the CDR3 is 15 residues. The chain's CDR3 is CASSSTSGGSYEQHF. The CDR3 nucleotides read TGCGCCAGCAGCTCGACTAGCGGGGGATCCTACGAGCAGCACTTC.

This clonotype was seen a few times. V and J are TRBV5-1 and TRBJ2-3, with unresolved D. Germline V gene lookup returns CDR1 SGHRS and CDR2 YFSETQ. The V and J ends lost 1 base and 0 bases respectively, with 15 bases between them. The CDR3 extends over 17 amino acids. Written as DNA, the CDR3 is TGCGCCAGCAGCTTGAGAGGAAGCCAGACTAGCACAGATACGCAGTATTTT. Its protein product is CASSLRGSQTSTDTQYF.

This clonotype was counted between two and nine times. The chain employs TRBV6-2 or TRBV6-3 and TRBJ1-5; D is unresolved. V gave up 2 bases and J gave up 4 bases, with 12 bases separating them. Germline V gene sequence: CDR1 MNHEY, CDR2 SVGEGT. This CDR3 is 15 amino acids long. The chain's CDR3 is CASSYVSAGNQPQHF. The DNA for the CDR3 is TGTGCCAGCAGTTACGTCTCGGCCGGTAATCAGCCCCAGCATTTT.

The J gene is TRBJ2-7, the V gene TRBV5-4; D possibly matches TRBD1 or TRBD2 (7 bases each). The CDR3 runs 16 residues. Germline CDR1 reads SGHNT; CDR2 reads YYREEE (reference sequence). V gave up 2 bases and J gave up 1 base, with 16 bases separating them. Written as DNA, the CDR3 is TGTGCCAGCAGCTTTGGGGGGGACAGTTCTTCCTACGAGCAGTACGTC. Translating it yields CASSFGGDSSSYEQYV.

This clonotype was detected many times. The J gene is TRBJ2-4, the V gene TRBV2; D not resolved. V lost 2 bases, J lost 0 bases, and 14 bases lay in between. The CDR3 loop spans 17 amino acids. Per the germline V gene, CDR1 is SNHLY and CDR2 is FYNNEI. CDR3 coding DNA: TGTGCCAGCAGTGAAACGGCAATTGGGCTAGCCAAAAACATTCAGTACTTC. It encodes CASSETAIGLAKNIQYF.

This clonotype has only a few counts. The chain carries TRBV3-1 and TRBJ2-2; 7 nucleotides line up with TRBD1. J gave up 3 bases and V 4 bases, and 5 bases lay outside the gene matches. Germline V CDR1 and CDR2: LGHDT, YNNKEL (reference sequence). This CDR3 contains 15 residues. CDR3 sequence: CASSLTGTDTGELFF. DNA of the CDR3: TGTGCCAGCAGCCTGACCGGGACAGACACCGGGGAGCTGTTTTTT.

This clonotype was recorded at least ten times. The rearrangement joins TRBV11-2 to TRBJ1-4, with 8 bases matching TRBD1. This CDR3 contains 13 residues. Losses at the gene ends were 2 bases for V and 10 bases for J; bases not matched to a gene: 3. Per the germline V gene, CDR1 is SGHAT and CDR2 is FQNNGV. The CDR3: CASSLTGGGKLFF. In DNA, the CDR3 is TGTGCCAGCAGCTTAACAGGGGGGGGAAAACTGTTTTTT.

V is TRBV7-8 and J is TRBJ2-3; 10 bases match TRBD2. Germline V gene lookup returns CDR1 SGHVS and CDR2 FQNEAQ. This CDR3 region has 20 residues. The junction had 19 bases not matched to a gene; V was cut back by 7 bases and J by 0 bases. The CDR3 sequence: CASTSSIASGSRSSTDTQYF. DNA of the CDR3: TGTGCCAGCACCTCAAGTATCGCTAGCGGGAGCAGATCTAGCACAGATACGCAGTATTTT.

The chain has TRBV14 and TRBJ1-2; D is unresolved. This CDR3 region has 13 residues. V was clipped by 1 base and J by 2 bases, with 5 bases between them. Germline V CDR1 and CDR2: SGHDN, FVKESK. In DNA form, the CDR3 reads TGTGCCAGCAGCCAAGGCAGAAACTATGGCTACACCTTC. Protein product: CASSQGRNYGYTF.

This chain uses TRBV20-1 with TRBJ2-5; no clear D gene. Between the trimmed V and J ends, which lost 2 bases and 4 bases, there was a span of 17 bases. CDR3 length: 15 amino acids. In germline, CDR1 is DFQATT, CDR2 SNEGSKA (reference sequence). The CDR3 reads CSARQPRTVGETQYF. The CDR3 DNA reads as TGCAGTGCTAGACAACCAAGGACGGTCGGAGAGACCCAGTACTTC.

This clonotype came up a few times. The gene calls are TRBV21-1 and TRBJ2-1. TRBV21-1 has pseudogene status. This CDR3 is built from 13 residues. This CDR3 reads CASSKQSYHEQFF. The CDR3, as DNA: TGTGCCAGCAGCAAACAGAGCTACCATGAGCAGTTCTTC.

The chain couples TRBV5-1 to TRBJ2-1; 10 bases agree with TRBD1. J gave up 4 bases and V 5 bases, and 9 bases lay outside the gene matches. The CDR3 contains 16 residues. Germline-derived CDR1 and CDR2 are SGHRS and YFSETQ. CDR3: CASSSQTGGLYNEQFF. The DNA for the CDR3 is TGCGCCAGCAGTTCCCAGACAGGGGGCCTTTACAATGAGCAGTTCTTC.